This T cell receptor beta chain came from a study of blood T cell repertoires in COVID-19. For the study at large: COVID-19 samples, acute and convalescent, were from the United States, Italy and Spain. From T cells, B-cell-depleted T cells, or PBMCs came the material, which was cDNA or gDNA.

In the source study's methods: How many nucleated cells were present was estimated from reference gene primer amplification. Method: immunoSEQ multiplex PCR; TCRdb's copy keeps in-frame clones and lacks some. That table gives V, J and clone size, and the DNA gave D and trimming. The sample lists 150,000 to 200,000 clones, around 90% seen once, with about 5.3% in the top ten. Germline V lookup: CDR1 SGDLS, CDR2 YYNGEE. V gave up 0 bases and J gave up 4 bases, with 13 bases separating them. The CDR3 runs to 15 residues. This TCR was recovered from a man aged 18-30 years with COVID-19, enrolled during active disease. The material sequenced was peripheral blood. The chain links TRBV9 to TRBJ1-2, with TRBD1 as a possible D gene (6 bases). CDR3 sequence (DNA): TGTGCCAGCAGCGTAGGGGTCGGGGGGGCCTATGGCTACACCTTC. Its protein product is CASSVGVGGAYGYTF.